This T cell receptor beta chain was retrieved from a study of blood T cell repertoires in COVID-19. Background on the study: There were acute and convalescent COVID-19 samples, and they came from the United States, Italy and Spain. T cells, B-cell-depleted T cells, or PBMCs supplied cDNA or gDNA.

This CDR3 comprises 17 residues. Germline V gene sequence: CDR1 MGHRA, CDR2 YSYEKL. V was pared by 2 bases and J by 5 bases, with 6 bases of the junction left unmatched. Patients of the Seattle cohort, enrolled during active infection, were followed longitudinally. This clone occurred once. Original processing notes: For nucleated cells, counts were estimated from reference gene primer amplification. TCRdb's table, derived via immunoSEQ multiplex PCR, lists solely in-frame clones and lacks some. For V, J and clone size, that table is used; D and trimming come from the DNA. The repertoire holds about 210,000 clones, around 84% seen once, with roughly a tenth in the top ten.

This clonotype was sampled from a woman aged 80 or older with COVID-19, enrolled during active disease. The sample was peripheral blood. The chain recombines TRBV4-1 with TRBJ2-3, with 14 bases identical to TRBD2. The CDR3 reads CASSQTTSGGAGDTQYF. In DNA form, the CDR3 reads TGCGCCAGCAGCCAAACGACTAGCGGGGGGGCAGGAGATACGCAGTATTTT.